The rows below give T cell receptor beta chains drawn from one sample of a study of cytomegalovirus exposure and HLA in healthy donors. Only in-frame clones appear in the TCRdb table, and some are missing; sequencing was by immunoSEQ multiplex PCR. In the table there are about 200,000 clones, roughly 73% of which are singletons. What was sequenced was PBMCs. All receptors come from a woman aged 25-40 years in good health and CMV-seronegative. Each CDR3 is given with its conserved first and last residue. Each record gives: V gene, clone size, J gene, D gene, CDR3 protein, CDR3 DNA. D genes are given only for firm matches. The size entry is marked missing in some rows and otherwise reads once, few, many or a size class.

V: TRBV19; size: few; J: TRBJ1-2; D: NA; CDR3: CASSQTANYGYTF; DNA: TGTGCCAGTAGTCAAACAGCTAACTATGGCTACACCTTC
V: TRBV19; size: once; J: TRBJ1-5; D: NA; CDR3: CASSSRPLRDPNQPQHF; DNA: TGTGCCAGTAGTTCTAGACCCCTCAGGGATCCGAATCAGCCCCAGCATTTT
V: TRBV5-4; size: NA; J: TRBJ1-3; D: NA; CDR3: CASSQGYPGNTIYF; DNA: TGTGCCAGCAGTCAGGGGTACCCTGGAAACACCATATATTTT
V: TRBV27; size: NA; J: TRBJ2-7; D: NA; CDR3: CASRLTAGGEQYF; DNA: TGTGCCAGCAGGCTGACTGCCGGGGGCGAGCAGTACTTC
V: TRBV5-5; size: NA; J: TRBJ2-3; D: TRBD2; CDR3: CASSWAGDPTDTQYF; DNA: TGTGCCAGCAGCTGGGCGGGGGACCCCACAGATACGCAGTATTTT
V: TRBV29-1; size: NA; J: TRBJ2-3; D: NA; CDR3: CSVEGRNTDTQYF; DNA: TGCAGCGTTGAGGGCAGGAACACAGATACGCAGTATTTT
V: TRBV4-2; size: NA; J: TRBJ2-1; D: NA; CDR3: CASSQGSSYNEQFF; DNA: TGTGCCAGCAGCCAAGGTAGCTCCTACAATGAGCAGTTCTTC
V: TRBV4-2; size: few; J: TRBJ2-2; D: TRBD1; CDR3: CASSQRTGREPGELFF; DNA: TGTGCCAGCAGCCAAAGGACAGGGCGGGAACCCGGGGAGCTGTTTTTT
V: TRBV9; size: NA; J: TRBJ1-2; D: NA; CDR3: CASSVGEGRHGYTF; DNA: TGTGCCAGCAGCGTAGGGGAAGGGAGACATGGCTACACCTTC
V: TRBV7-6; size: NA; J: TRBJ1-2; D: NA; CDR3: CASSLVRGGIWGYTF; DNA: TGTGCCAGCAGCTTAGTCAGGGGTGGAATATGGGGCTACACCTTC
V: TRBV27; size: NA; J: TRBJ2-1; D: NA; CDR3: CASRLNNRSYNEQFF; DNA: TGTGCCAGCCGACTTAATAATCGCTCCTACAATGAGCAGTTCTTC
V: TRBV5-6; size: NA; J: TRBJ1-2; D: NA; CDR3: CASSFRTGYTF; DNA: TGTGCCAGCAGCTTCCGGACAGGCTACACCTTC
V: TRBV7-2; size: NA; J: TRBJ1-1; D: TRBD1; CDR3: CASSPLTGRTGAFF; DNA: TGTGCCAGCAGCCCACTGACAGGGCGTACGGGAGCTTTCTTT
V: TRBV7-2; size: NA; J: TRBJ2-1; D: TRBD2; CDR3: CASSLIAAASGGMSKQFF; DNA: TGTGCCAGCAGCTTAATTGCCGCGGCTAGCGGGGGGATGTCGAAGCAGTTCTTC
V: TRBV10-3; size: NA; J: TRBJ2-2; D: TRBD2; CDR3: CAIRPRGLVGTGELFF; DNA: TGTGCCATCAGGCCCCGGGGACTAGTGGGCACCGGGGAGCTGTTTTTT
V: TRBV5-1; size: NA; J: TRBJ2-1; D: TRBD1; CDR3: CASSLRGTGNEQFF; DNA: TGCGCCAGCAGCTTACGGGGGACAGGGAATGAGCAGTTCTTC
V: TRBV10-3; size: NA; J: TRBJ1-1; D: TRBD1; CDR3: CAISSLGQGSGRRTEAFF; DNA: TGTGCCATCAGTTCCCTAGGACAGGGCTCGGGGCGACGGACTGAAGCTTTCTTT
V: TRBV5-4; size: NA; J: TRBJ1-2; D: TRBD1; CDR3: CASSAGQARGYTF; DNA: TGTGCCAGCAGCGCGGGACAGGCACGAGGCTACACCTTC
V: TRBV7-8; size: NA; J: TRBJ2-7; D: TRBD1; CDR3: CASSDGTGGAYEQYF; DNA: TGTGCCAGCAGCGACGGGACAGGGGGCGCGTACGAGCAGTACTTC
V: TRBV4-1; size: NA; J: TRBJ2-7; D: TRBD1; CDR3: CASSQDNRGRSYEQYF; DNA: TGCGCCAGCAGCCAAGATAATAGGGGGCGATCCTACGAGCAGTACTTC
V: TRBV6-1; size: NA; J: TRBJ2-2; D: NA; CDR3: CASRRHGEPGELFF; DNA: TGTGCCAGCAGGCGGCACGGGGAGCCCGGGGAGCTGTTTTTT
V: TRBV5-6; size: NA; J: TRBJ2-1; D: TRBD1; CDR3: CASSLGQGSHEQFF; DNA: TGTGCCAGCAGCTTAGGACAGGGTAGCCATGAGCAGTTCTTC
V: TRBV18; size: NA; J: TRBJ2-7; D: TRBD2; CDR3: CASSATTSGTYEQYF; DNA: TGTGCCAGCTCAGCGACGACTAGCGGTACCTACGAGCAGTACTTC
V: TRBV25-1; size: NA; J: TRBJ1-5; D: NA; CDR3: CASSAPGGVPNQPQHF; DNA: TGTGCCAGCAGTGCCCCGGGCGGGGTACCCAATCAGCCCCAGCATTTT
V: TRBV27; size: once; J: TRBJ2-5; D: NA; CDR3: CASSQTTGTQETQYF; DNA: TGTGCCAGCAGTCAAACGACGGGAACACAAGAGACCCAGTACTTC
V: TRBV19; size: few; J: TRBJ2-2; D: TRBD1; CDR3: CASRPGQGAGELFF; DNA: TGTGCCAGTAGGCCGGGACAGGGGGCCGGGGAGCTGTTTTTT
V: TRBV19; size: few; J: TRBJ1-2; D: TRBD1; CDR3: CASSRTGVYGYTF; DNA: TGTGCCAGTAGTAGGACAGGGGTCTATGGCTACACCTTC
V: TRBV4-1; size: NA; J: TRBJ2-7; D: NA; CDR3: CASSQDPGVEQYF; DNA: TGCGCCAGCAGCCAAGATCCGGGAGTCGAGCAGTACTTC
V: TRBV7-2; size: NA; J: TRBJ2-7; D: TRBD1; CDR3: CASSQRGQGALSHEQYF; DNA: TGTGCCAGCAGCCAAAGGGGACAGGGGGCGCTTAGCCACGAGCAGTACTTC